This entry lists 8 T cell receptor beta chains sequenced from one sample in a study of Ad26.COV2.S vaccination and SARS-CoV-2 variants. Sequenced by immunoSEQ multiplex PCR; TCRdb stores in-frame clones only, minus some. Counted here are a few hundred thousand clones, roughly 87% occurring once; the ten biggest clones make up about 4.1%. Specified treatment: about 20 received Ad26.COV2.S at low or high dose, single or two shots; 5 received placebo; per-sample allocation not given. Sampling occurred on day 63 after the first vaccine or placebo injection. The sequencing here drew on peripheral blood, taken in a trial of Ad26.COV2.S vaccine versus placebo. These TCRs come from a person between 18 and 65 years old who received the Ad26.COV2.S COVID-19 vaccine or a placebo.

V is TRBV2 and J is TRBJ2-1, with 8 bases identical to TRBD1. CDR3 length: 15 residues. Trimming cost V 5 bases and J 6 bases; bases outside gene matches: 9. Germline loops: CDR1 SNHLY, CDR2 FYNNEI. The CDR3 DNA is TGTGCCAGCAGTCAAGACAGGGGTCGGGGCAATGAGCAGTTCTTC. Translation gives CASSQDRGRGNEQFF.

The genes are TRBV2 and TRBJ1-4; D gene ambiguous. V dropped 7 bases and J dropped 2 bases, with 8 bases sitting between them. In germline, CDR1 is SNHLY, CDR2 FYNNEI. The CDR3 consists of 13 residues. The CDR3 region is CASTGGTNEKLFF. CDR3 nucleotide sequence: TGTGCCAGCACAGGCGGCACTAATGAAAAACTGTTTTTT.

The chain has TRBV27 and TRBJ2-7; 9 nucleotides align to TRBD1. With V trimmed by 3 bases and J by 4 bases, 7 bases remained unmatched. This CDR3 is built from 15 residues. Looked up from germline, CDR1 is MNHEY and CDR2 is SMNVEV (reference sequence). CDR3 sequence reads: CASSLGTGSFYEQYF. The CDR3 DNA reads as TGTGCCAGCAGTTTGGGGACAGGGAGTTTTTACGAGCAGTACTTC.

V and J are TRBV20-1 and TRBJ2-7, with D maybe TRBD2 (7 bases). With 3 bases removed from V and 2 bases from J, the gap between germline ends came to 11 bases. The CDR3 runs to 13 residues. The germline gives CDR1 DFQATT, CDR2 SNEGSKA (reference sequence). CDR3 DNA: TGCAGTGCTAGTCACGGGGGGCCCTACGAGCAGTACTTC. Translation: CSASHGGPYEQYF.

In nucleotides, the CDR3 is TGTGCCAGCAGCCCCCACGGGAGGATCACAGATACGCAGTATTTT. Its protein product is CASSPHGRITDTQYF. The chain links TRBV7-2 to TRBJ2-3; 7 bases match TRBD2. Germline CDR1 SGHTA, CDR2 FQGNSA. This CDR3 contains 15 residues. Losses at the gene ends were 5 bases for V and 2 bases for J; bases not matched to a gene: 7.

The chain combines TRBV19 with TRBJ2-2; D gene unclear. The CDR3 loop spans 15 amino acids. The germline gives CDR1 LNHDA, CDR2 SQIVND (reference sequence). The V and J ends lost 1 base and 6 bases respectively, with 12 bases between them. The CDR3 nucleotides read TGTGCCAGTAGTATAGCGGTTAGCTACTCCGGGGAGCTGTTTTTT. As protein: CASSIAVSYSGELFF.

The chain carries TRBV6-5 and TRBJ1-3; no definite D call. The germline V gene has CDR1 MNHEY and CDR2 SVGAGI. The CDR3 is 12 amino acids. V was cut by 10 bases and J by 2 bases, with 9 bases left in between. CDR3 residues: CATEGPGNTIYF. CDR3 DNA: TGTGCCACCGAAGGGCCTGGAAACACCATATATTTT.

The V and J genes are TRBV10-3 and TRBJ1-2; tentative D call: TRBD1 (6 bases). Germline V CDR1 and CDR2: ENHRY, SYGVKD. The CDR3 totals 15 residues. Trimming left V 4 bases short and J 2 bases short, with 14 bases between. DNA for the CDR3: TGTGCCATCAGTGGGGGGGGGCAAACCAACTATGGCTACACCTTC. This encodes CAISGGGQTNYGYTF.